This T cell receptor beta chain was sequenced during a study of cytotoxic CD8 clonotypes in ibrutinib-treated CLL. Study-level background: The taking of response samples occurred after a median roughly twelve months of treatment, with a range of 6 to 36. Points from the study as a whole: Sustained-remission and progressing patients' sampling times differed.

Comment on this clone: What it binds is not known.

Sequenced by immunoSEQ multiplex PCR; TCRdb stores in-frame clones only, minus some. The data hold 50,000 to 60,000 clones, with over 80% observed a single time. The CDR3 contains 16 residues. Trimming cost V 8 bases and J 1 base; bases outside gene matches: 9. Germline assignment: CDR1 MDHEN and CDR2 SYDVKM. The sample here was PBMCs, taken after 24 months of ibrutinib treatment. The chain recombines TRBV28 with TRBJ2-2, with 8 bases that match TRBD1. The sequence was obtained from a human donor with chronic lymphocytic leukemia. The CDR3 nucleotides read TGTGCCAGCCGCGGCCCGGGACAGGAGAACACCGGGGAGCTGTTTTTT. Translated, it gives CASRGPGQENTGELFF.